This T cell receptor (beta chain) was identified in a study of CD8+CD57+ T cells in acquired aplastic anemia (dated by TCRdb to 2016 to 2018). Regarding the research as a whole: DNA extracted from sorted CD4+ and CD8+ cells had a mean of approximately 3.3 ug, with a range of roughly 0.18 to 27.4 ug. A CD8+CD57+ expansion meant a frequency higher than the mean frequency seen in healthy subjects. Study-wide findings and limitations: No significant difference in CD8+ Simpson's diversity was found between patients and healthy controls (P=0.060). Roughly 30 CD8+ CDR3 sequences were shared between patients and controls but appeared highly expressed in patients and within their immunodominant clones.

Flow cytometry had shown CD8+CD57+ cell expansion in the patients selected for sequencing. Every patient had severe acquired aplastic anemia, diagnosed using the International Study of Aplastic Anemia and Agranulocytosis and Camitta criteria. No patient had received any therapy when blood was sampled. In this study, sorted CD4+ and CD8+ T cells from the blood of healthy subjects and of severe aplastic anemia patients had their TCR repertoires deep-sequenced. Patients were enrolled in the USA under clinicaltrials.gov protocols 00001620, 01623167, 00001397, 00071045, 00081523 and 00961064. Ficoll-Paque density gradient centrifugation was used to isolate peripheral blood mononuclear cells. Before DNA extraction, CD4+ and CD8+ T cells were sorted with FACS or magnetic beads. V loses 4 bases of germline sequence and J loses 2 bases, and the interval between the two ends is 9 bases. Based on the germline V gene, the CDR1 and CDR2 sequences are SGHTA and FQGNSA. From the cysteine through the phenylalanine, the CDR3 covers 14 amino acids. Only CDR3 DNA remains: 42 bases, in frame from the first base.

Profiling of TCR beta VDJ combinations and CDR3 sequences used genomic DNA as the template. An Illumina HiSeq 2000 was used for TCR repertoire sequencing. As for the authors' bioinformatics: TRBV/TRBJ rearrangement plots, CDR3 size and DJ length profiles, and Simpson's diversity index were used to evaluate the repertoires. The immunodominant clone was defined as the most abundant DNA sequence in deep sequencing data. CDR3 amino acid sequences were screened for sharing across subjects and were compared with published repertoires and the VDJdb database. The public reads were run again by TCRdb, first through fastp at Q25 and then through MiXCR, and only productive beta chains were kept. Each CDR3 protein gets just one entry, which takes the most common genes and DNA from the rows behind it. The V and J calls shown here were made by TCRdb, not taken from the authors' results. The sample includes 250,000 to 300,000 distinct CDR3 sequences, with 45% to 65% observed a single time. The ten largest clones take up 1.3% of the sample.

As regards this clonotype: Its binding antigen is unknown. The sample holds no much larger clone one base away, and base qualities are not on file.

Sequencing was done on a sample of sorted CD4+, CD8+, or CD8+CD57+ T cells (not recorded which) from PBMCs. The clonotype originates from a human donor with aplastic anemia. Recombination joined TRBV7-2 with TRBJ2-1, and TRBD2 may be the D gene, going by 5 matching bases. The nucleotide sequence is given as TGTGCCAGCAGCTCCCCGGGGACCTACAATGAGCAGTTCTTC. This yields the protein CASSSPGTYNEQFF.